This T cell receptor beta chain was captured in a study of cytomegalovirus exposure and HLA in healthy donors. The study ran its PCR with 60 Vbeta and 13 Jbeta primers. Repertoires were generated with immunoSEQ multiplex PCR, while TCRdb's copy carries only in-frame clones and drops some. The table lists some 150,000 clones, roughly 80% of them singletons. The CDR3 runs 12 residues. Germline CDR1 reads ENHRY; CDR2 reads SYGVKD. The germline V and J ends were trimmed by 6 bases and 4 bases, with 10 bases remaining between them. This receptor was identified in a boy under 10 years old in good health and CMV-seronegative. Sequenced material: PBMCs. This chain joins TRBV10-3 and TRBJ2-7, with D perhaps matching TRBD1 (6 bases). This CDR3 is CAISDRIYEQYF. Here the CDR3 DNA reads TGTGCCATCAGCGACAGGATTTACGAGCAGTACTTC.